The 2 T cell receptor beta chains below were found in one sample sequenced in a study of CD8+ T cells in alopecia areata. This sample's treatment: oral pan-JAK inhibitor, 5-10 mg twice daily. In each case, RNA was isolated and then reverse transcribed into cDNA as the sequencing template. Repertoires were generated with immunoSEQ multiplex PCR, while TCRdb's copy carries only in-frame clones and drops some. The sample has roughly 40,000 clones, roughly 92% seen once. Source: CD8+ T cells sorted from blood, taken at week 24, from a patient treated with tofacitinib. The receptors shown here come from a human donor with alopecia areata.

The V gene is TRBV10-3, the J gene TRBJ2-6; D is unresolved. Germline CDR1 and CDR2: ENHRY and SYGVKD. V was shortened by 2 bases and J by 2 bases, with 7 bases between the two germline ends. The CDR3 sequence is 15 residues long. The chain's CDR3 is CAISEPGTGANVLTF. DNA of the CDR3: TGTGCCATCAGTGAGCCTGGAACTGGGGCCAACGTCCTGACTTTC.

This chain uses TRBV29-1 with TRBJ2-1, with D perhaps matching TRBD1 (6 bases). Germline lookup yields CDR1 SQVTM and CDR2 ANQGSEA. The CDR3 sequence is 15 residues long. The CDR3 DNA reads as TGCAGTGGGACCCCGAGGGGGTTTAATCCCAATGAGCAGTTCTTC. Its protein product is CSGTPRGFNPNEQFF.